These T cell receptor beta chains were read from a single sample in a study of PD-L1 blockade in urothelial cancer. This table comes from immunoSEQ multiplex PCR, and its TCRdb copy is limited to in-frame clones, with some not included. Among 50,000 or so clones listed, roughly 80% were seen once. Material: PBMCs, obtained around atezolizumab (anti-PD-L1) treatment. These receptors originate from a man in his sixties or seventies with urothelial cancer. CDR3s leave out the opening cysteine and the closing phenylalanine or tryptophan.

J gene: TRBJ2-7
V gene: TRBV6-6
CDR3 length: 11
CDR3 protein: ASSTSGDYEQY

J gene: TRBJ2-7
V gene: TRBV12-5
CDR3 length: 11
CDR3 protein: ASGLVPGIEQY

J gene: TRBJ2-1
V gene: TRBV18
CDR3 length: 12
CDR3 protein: ASSPREPSNEQF

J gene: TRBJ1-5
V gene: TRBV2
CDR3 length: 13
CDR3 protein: AWAASGGENQPQH

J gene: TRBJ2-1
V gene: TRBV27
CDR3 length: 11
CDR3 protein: ASSSWPGGEQF

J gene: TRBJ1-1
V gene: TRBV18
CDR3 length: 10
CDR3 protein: ASSQQGSEAF

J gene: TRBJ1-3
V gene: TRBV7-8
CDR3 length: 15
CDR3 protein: ASSLGGLPDSGNTIY

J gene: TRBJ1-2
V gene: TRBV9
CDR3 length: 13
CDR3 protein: ASSVGVTYNYGYT

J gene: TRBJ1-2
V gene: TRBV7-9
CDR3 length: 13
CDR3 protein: ASSLAGRGGFGYT

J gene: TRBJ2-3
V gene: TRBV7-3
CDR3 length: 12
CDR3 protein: ASSRQGAGDTQY

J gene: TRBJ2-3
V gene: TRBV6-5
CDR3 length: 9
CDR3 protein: ASSSSGLQY

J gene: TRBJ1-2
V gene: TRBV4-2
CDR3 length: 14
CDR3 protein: ASSQEVSGTQYGYT

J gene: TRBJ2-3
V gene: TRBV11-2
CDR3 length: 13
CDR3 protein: ASRSGSLRSDTQY

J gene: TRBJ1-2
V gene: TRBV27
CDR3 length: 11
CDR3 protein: ASSSNGARGYT

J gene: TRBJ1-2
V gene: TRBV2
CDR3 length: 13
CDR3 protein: ASSPFLGGAVSYT

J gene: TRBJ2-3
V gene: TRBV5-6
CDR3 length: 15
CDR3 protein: ASSLLASGRLTDTQY

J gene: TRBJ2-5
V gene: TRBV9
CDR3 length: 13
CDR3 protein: ASSVVNGEQETQY

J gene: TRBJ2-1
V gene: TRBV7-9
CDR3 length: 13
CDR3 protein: ASSLGQALYNEQF

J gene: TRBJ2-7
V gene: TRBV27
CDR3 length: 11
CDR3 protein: ASSLTSGYEQY

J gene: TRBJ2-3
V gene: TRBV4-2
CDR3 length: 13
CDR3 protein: ASSQPGQGPDTQY

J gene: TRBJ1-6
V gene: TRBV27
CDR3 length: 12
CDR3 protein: ASSFGARNSPLH

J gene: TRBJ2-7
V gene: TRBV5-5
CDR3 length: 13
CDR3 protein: ASSPRQGLTYEQY

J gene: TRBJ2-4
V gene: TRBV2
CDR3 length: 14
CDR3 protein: ASSEPESLAKNIQY

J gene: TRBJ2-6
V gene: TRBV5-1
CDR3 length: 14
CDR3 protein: ASSFQGASGANVLT

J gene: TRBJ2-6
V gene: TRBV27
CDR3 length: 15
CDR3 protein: ASRRTGGVSGANVLT

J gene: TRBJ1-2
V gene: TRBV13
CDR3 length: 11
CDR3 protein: ASSFVGSYGYT

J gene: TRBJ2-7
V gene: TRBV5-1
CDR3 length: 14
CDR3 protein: ASSLLAGGLVYEQY

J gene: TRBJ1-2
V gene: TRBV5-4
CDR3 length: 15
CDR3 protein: ASSLNQGARWNYGYT

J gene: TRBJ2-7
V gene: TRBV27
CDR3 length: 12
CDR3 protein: ASSLAGATYEQY